This TCR beta chain is drawn from a study of response to subunit inactivated influenza vaccine. A word on this clonotype: Antigen: not known.

The CDR3 is made up of 14 amino acids. V was clipped by 4 bases and J by 5 bases, with 14 bases between them. Germline lookup yields CDR1 LGHNA and CDR2 YNFKEQ. TCRdb independently ran MiXCR on the RT-PCR reads; one entry per CDR3 protein. This table has under 850,000 distinct CDR3 sequences, approximately 17% appearing once. Broader study findings: It was suggested by the authors that few new T cells are recruited by each seasonal influenza vaccination.

The V and J genes are TRBV4-2 and TRBJ2-5; D uncertain. Specimen: PBMCs from blood, collected 4 to 6 days after vaccination. The origin of this receptor is a man aged 50 or older who received an inactivated influenza vaccine. Written as DNA, the CDR3 is TGTGCCAGCAGCCCCGCCCTGGTTGTGGAGACCCAGTACTTC. Translating gives CASSPALVVETQYF.